The 14 T cell receptor beta chains given below trace back to one sample, sequenced in a study of blood T cell repertoires in COVID-19. Profiled with immunoSEQ multiplex PCR; TCRdb holds only in-frame clones, not every one. This table has roughly 200,000 clones, approximately 90% appearing once. The sequenced sample was peripheral blood. These receptors came from a young woman who had recovered from COVID-19.

The genes are TRBV2 and TRBJ2-5, with 7 positions matching TRBD2. Germline V CDR1 and CDR2: SNHLY, FYNNEI. The junction had 5 bases not matched to a gene; V was cut back by 0 bases and J by 4 bases. The CDR3 loop spans 15 amino acids. CDR3 region: CASSEARASGETQYF. The CDR3 DNA is TGTGCCAGCAGTGAAGCGCGGGCTAGCGGAGAGACCCAGTACTTC.

The genes are TRBV9 and TRBJ2-1; 14 nucleotides line up with TRBD2. The germline V gene has CDR1 SGDLS and CDR2 YYNGEE. CDR3 size: 18 residues. J was trimmed by 0 bases and V by 0 bases; bases with no gene match: 2. The DNA for the CDR3 is TGTGCCAGCAGCGTAGCTGGACTAGCGGGAGGCTCCTACAATGAGCAGTTCTTC. Protein product: CASSVAGLAGGSYNEQFF.

This chain uses TRBV29-1 with TRBJ1-5, with TRBD1 matching 9 bases. The CDR3 has 14 residues. V lost 3 bases and J lost 2; bases outside the gene matches: 2. CDR1 SQVTM and CDR2 ANQGSEA come from the germline V gene. The CDR3 loop reads CSVDGQGCNQPQHF. The CDR3 DNA sequence: TGCAGCGTTGATGGACAGGGGTGCAATCAGCCCCAGCATTTT. The whole variable domain, filled in from reference TRBV29-1 and TRBJ1-5, reads SAVISQKPSRDICQRGTSLTIQCQVDSQVTMMFWYRQQPGQSLTLIATANQGSEATYESGFVIDKFPISRPNLTFSTLTVSNMSPEDSSIYLCSVDGQGCNQPQHFGDGTRLSIL.

This sequence joins TRBV6-5 and TRBJ2-7, with 9 bases matching TRBD2. The V gene end was trimmed by 5 bases and the J gene end by 4 bases; junction bases not matched to a gene: 9. The CDR3 has 15 amino acids. Germline assignment: CDR1 MNHEY and CDR2 SVGAGI. As DNA, the CDR3 is TGTGCCAGCAGTATCACAGGACTAGCGAGGTACGAGCAGTACTTC. It specifies CASSITGLARYEQYF.

The gene calls are TRBV11-2 and TRBJ1-2, with D possibly matching TRBD1 (6 bases). Trimming took 4 bases from V and 4 from J, leaving 13 bases between them. Germline CDR1 SGHAT, CDR2 FQNNGV. The CDR3 runs 14 residues. The CDR3 loop reads CASSYTTGFYGYTF. CDR3 coding DNA: TGTGCCAGCAGCTACACAACAGGGTTCTATGGCTACACCTTC.

The genes are TRBV18 and TRBJ2-7; tentatively, D is TRBD2 (5 bases). The ends were cut back, 0 bases at V and 6 bases at J, with 12 bases in the middle. The CDR3 length is 14 residues. Germline V CDR1 and CDR2: KGHSH, LQKENI. The CDR3 DNA sequence: TGTGCCAGCTCACCACCCTATGATACTAGCGAGCAGTACGTC. Its protein product is CASSPPYDTSEQYV.

The rearrangement joins TRBV29-1 to TRBJ1-4; D remains ambiguous. The V and J ends lost 6 bases and 5 bases respectively, with 16 bases between them. This CDR3 has 14 amino acids. Per the germline V gene, CDR1 is SQVTM and CDR2 is ANQGSEA. The CDR3 DNA sequence: TGCAGCGTCCGCGGGCTCGGGCCAAATGAAAAACTGTTTTTT. It encodes CSVRGLGPNEKLFF. The whole variable domain, remainder taken from reference TRBV29-1 and TRBJ1-4, is SAVISQKPSRDICQRGTSLTIQCQVDSQVTMMFWYRQQPGQSLTLIATANQGSEATYESGFVIDKFPISRPNLTFSTLTVSNMSPEDSSIYLCSVRGLGPNEKLFFGSGTQLSVL.

This rearrangement joins TRBV6-6 to TRBJ2-7; possible D gene TRBD2, 5 bases. CDR1 is MNHNY and CDR2 is SVGAGI in the germline V gene (reference sequence). V was shortened by 7 bases and J by 2 bases, with 15 bases between the two germline ends. CDR3 size: 14 residues. As DNA, the CDR3 is TGTGCCAGCACTATCGGACCAGCGGCCTACGAGCAGTACTTC. Its protein is CASTIGPAAYEQYF.

This clone was observed a handful of times. J is TRBJ1-3 and V is TRBV7-2; no definite D call. Trimming removed 2 bases from V and 4 bases from J, with 9 bases in between. Germline CDR1 is SGHTA and CDR2 is FQGNSA. The length of the CDR3 is 14 residues. CDR3 sequence reads: CASSLTGVGNTIYF. CDR3 sequence (DNA): TGTGCCAGCAGCTTAACCGGGGTCGGAAACACCATATATTTT.

CDR3 loop: CASSQTSGSTDTQYF. Written as DNA, the CDR3 is TGTGCCAGCAGCCAGACTAGCGGGAGTACAGATACGCAGTATTTT. The rearrangement links TRBV4-2 to TRBJ2-3; 12 bases agree with TRBD2. The CDR3 runs 15 residues. Germline CDR1 reads LGHNA; CDR2 reads YNFKEQ. J lost 3 bases, V lost 3 bases, and 1 base had no gene match.

This sequence joins TRBV4-1 and TRBJ2-2; 9 bases fit TRBD2. The CDR3 is 17 amino acids. Germline V CDR1 and CDR2: MGHRA, YSYEKL. The V and J ends lost 4 bases and 4 bases, in that order; junction bases with no gene match: 10. CDR3 amino acids: CASSLTLAGAITGELFF. CDR3 nucleotides: TGCGCCAGCAGCCTGACCTTAGCGGGAGCCATCACCGGGGAGCTGTTTTTT.

This rearrangement joins TRBV13 to TRBJ2-1; 8 nucleotides align to TRBD2. Germline V lookup: CDR1 PRHDT, CDR2 FYEKMQ (reference sequence). V shed 3 bases and J 4 bases; nucleotides not matched to a gene: 14. The CDR3 runs to 18 residues. In DNA, the CDR3 is TGTGCCAGCAGCTTCACGAGTTCAGCGGGGGTCCTATACAATGAGCAGTTCTTC. The encoded protein is CASSFTSSAGVLYNEQFF.

V usage is TRBV24-1 and J usage is TRBJ1-5, with no clear D. Trimming removed 4 bases at V and 2 bases at J, with 5 bases between. The CDR3 has 13 residues. CDR1 and CDR2 (germline): KGHDR, SFDVKD. CDR3 region: CATSDSGNQPQHF. CDR3 sequence (DNA): TGTGCCACCAGTGACTCAGGCAATCAGCCCCAGCATTTT.

The chain couples TRBV10-3 to TRBJ2-2; TRBD2 matches at 15 bases. CDR3 length equals 20 residues. Trimming removed 6 bases from V and 3 bases from J; junction bases left unmatched: 14. The germline V gene has CDR1 ENHRY and CDR2 SYGVKD. In nucleotides, the CDR3 is TGTGCCATCAGACATCCGGGACTAGCGGGGGGACCGGCGGACACCGGGGAGCTGTTTTTT. Translation: CAIRHPGLAGGPADTGELFF.